This T cell receptor beta chain was profiled in a study of glioma-infiltrating T cells after dendritic cell vaccination. Study-wide background: Autologous tumor lysate-pulsed dendritic cell vaccination was given between about 2003 and 2013.

Trimming removed 5 bases at V and 6 bases at J, with 14 bases between. Germline loops: CDR1 MNHEY, CDR2 SVGAGI. This CDR3 is 14 amino acids long. Up to about 2 ug genomic DNA was used for TCRB CDR3 amplification. The primer mix had 60 V beta and 13 J beta primers. Profiled with immunoSEQ multiplex PCR; TCRdb holds only in-frame clones, not every one. The top ten clones hold approximately 2.1% of a sample with 65,000 to 90,000 clones, roughly four fifths of them seen once. Selection required adequate fresh-frozen tumor tissue plus more than two years' survival data. The sample holds one count of this clone.

Sequenced here: blood, sampled before dendritic cell vaccination. The sequence derives from a human donor with glioblastoma. The chain recombines TRBV6-5 with TRBJ1-5, with a tentative D call TRBD1 (5 bases). CDR3 in amino acids: CASSGGVESQPQHF. The CDR3 bases are TGTGCCAGCAGTGGGGGGGTGGAGTCTCAGCCCCAGCATTTT.